The rows below give T cell receptor beta chains drawn from one sample of a study of blood T cell repertoires in COVID-19. The repertoire was sequenced with immunoSEQ multiplex PCR; TCRdb's copy has only in-frame clones and lacks some. Among some 100,000 clones listed, roughly 90% were seen once. The specimen was peripheral blood. Every receptor here comes from a man in his 70s with acute or convalescent COVID-19. Each CDR3 is given with its conserved first and last residue.

V	J	CDR3
TRBV7-8	TRBJ2-7	CASSLVGTKTYEQYF
TRBV2	TRBJ1-2	CASSIIPQGSGYTF
TRBV7-9	TRBJ1-2	CASSQGQRHGYTF
TRBV2	TRBJ1-2	CASSDIYGYTF
TRBV11-3	TRBJ2-7	CASSIIAREQYF
TRBV10-3	TRBJ1-5	CATTGGGNQPQHF
TRBV7-9	TRBJ2-1	CASSPSLGASKQFF
TRBV9	TRBJ2-1	CASSVALAGGPPRDNEQFF
TRBV27	TRBJ2-3	CASSLYAGTGGLYF
TRBV19	TRBJ1-5	CASTLDSTYSNQPQHF
TRBV18	TRBJ1-3	CASSLDSSGNTIYF
TRBV18	TRBJ2-1	CASSSAPRNEQFF
TRBV7-2	TRBJ2-2	CASSLEREGPPGELFF
TRBV7-3	TRBJ1-1	CASSWQGVNTEAFF
TRBV9	TRBJ1-1	CASSVRAVNTEAFF
TRBV9	TRBJ2-1	CASSVASGSLGNEQFF
TRBV6-6	TRBJ1-6	CASTSLDRLHSPLHF
TRBV6-2/TRBV6-3	TRBJ1-2	CASSYSGRGYGYTF
TRBV5-1	TRBJ2-7	CASSPRTPGQGVNEQYF
TRBV6-5	TRBJ2-3	CASTGTGGRDTQYF